The T cell receptor (beta chain) described here comes from a study of blood T cell repertoires in COVID-19. Study context: The United States, Italy and Spain provided the acute and convalescent COVID-19 samples. PBMCs, B-cell-depleted T cells, or T cells were the source of the cDNA or gDNA that made up the material.

The junction had 15 bases not matched to a gene; V was cut back by 4 bases and J by 2 bases. Germline lookup yields CDR1 MNHEY and CDR2 SVGEGT. This CDR3 is built from 20 residues. As originally analysed: Scientists estimated how many nucleated cells there were by amplifying reference gene primers. Produced via immunoSEQ multiplex PCR; TCRdb's table is partial and in-frame only. The V and J calls and clone size were taken over from that table, and D and trimming were inferred from the DNA. The sample includes some 21,000 clones, 75% to 95% of them seen just once. The sequence was obtained from a human donor in a cohort sampled during active COVID-19. The J gene is TRBJ2-4, the V gene TRBV6-2 or TRBV6-3; 12 bases fit TRBD1. Material: peripheral blood. The CDR3 DNA is TGTGCCAGCAGTTCATTCCGGGACAGGGGGCGCAGGATATCCAAAAACATTCAGTACTTC. This translates into CASSSFRDRGRRISKNIQYF.